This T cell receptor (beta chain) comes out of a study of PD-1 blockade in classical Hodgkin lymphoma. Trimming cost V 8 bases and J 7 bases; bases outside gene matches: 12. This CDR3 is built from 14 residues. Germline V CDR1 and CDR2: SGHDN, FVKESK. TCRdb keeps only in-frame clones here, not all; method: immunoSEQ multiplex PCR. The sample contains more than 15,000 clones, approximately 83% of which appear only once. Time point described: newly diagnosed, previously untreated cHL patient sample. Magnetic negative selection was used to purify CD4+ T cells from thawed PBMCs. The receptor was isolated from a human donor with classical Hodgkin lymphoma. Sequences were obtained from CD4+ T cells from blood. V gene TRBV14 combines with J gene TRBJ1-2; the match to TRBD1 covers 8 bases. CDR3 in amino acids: CASSPGQGRGGYTF. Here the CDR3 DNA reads TGTGCCAGCTCACCCGGACAGGGAAGAGGTGGCTACACCTTC.